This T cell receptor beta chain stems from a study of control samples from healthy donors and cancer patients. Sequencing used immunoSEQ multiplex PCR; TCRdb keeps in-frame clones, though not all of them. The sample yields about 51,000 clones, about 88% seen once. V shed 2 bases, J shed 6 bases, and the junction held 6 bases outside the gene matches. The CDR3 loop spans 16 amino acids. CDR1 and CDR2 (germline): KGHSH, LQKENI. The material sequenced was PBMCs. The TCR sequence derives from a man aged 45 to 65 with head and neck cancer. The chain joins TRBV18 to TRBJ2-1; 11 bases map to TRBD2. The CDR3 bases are TGTGCCAGCTCACCAATTACTAGCGGGGGACCCAATGAGCAGTTCTTC. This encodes CASSPITSGGPNEQFF.